One and the same sample provided the 11 T cell receptor beta chains below, sequenced in a study of T cell responses to AZD1222 COVID-19 vaccine. The data were produced by immunoSEQ multiplex PCR, yet TCRdb's version contains in-frame clones alone and is incomplete. This sample has around 130,000 clones; 93% occur once, and the top ten carry 5% to 7%. The source material was peripheral blood, sampled on day 0 of AZD1222 vaccination. The source of these receptors is an adult in good health.

The V gene is TRBV6-2 or TRBV6-3, the J gene TRBJ2-5; no definite D call. This CDR3 is 13 amino acids long. CDR1 is MNHEY, CDR2 SVGEGT, per germline. V gave up 4 bases and J gave up 4 bases, with 10 bases separating them. The CDR3: CASSFLLRETQYF. The CDR3 region has the DNA TGTGCCAGCAGTTTCCTCTTACGAGAGACCCAGTACTTC.

The CDR3 loop reads CASSPSDSAYEQYF. DNA of the CDR3: TGTGCCAGTAGCCCATCGGACTCTGCCTACGAGCAGTACTTC. The gene calls are TRBV19 and TRBJ2-7; D is possibly TRBD2 (5 bases). This CDR3 spans 14 amino acids. Germline CDR1 reads LNHDA; CDR2 reads SQIVND (reference sequence). The germline V and J ends were trimmed by 6 bases and 2 bases, with 14 bases remaining between them.

The rearrangement uses TRBV5-1 and TRBJ1-3, with 8 bases fitting TRBD1. This CDR3 contains 16 residues. Per germline, CDR1 SGHRS and CDR2 YFSETQ. The J segment lost 2 bases and the V segment lost 6 bases, leaving 10 bases of the junction unmatched. The CDR3 DNA is TGCGCCAGCACCTCGGCAGGGGGCAGCCCTGGAAACACCATATATTTT. It codes for CASTSAGGSPGNTIYF.

The chain joins TRBV5-1 to TRBJ1-2; the match to TRBD1 covers 10 bases. CDR3 length: 20 residues. Trimming took 0 bases from V and 6 from J; bases not matched to a gene: 20. Germline V CDR1 and CDR2: SGHRS, YFSETQ. CDR3: CASSLAGRTGGFFSADGYTF. CDR3 coding DNA: TGCGCCAGCAGCTTGGCCGGGAGGACAGGGGGTTTTTTTAGTGCGGATGGCTACACCTTC.

The chain joins TRBV7-2 to TRBJ2-2; D might be TRBD2 (5 bases). Per germline, CDR1 SGHTA and CDR2 FQGNSA. V lost 0 bases to trimming and J lost 6 bases, with 5 bases between them. There are 13 residues in the CDR3. The CDR3 DNA reads as TGTGCCAGCAGCTTAGCTAGCGCCGGGGAGCTGTTTTTT. Its translation is CASSLASAGELFF. The full variable domain, its missing parts supplied by reference TRBV7-2 and TRBJ2-2, is GAGVSQSPSNKVTEKGKDVELRCDPISGHTALYWYRQSLGQGLEFLIYFQGNSAPDKSGLPSDRFSAERTGGSVSTLTIQRTQQEDSAVYLCASSLASAGELFFGEGSRLTVL.

J is TRBJ2-3 and V is TRBV3-1 (or the pseudogene TRBV3-2); D possibly uses TRBD1 or TRBD2 (5 bases each). The germline V gene has CDR1 LGHDT and CDR2 YNNKEL (reference sequence). V lost 6 bases and J 4 bases, leaving 5 bases between the germline ends. The CDR3 sequence is 11 residues long. The CDR3 nucleotides are TGTGCCAGCAGGGGGGCAGATACGCAGTATTTT. It encodes CASRGADTQYF.

The gene calls are TRBV5-1 and TRBJ2-1; D not resolved. The CDR3 sequence is 16 residues long. Germline values: CDR1 SGHRS, CDR2 YFSETQ. The V end was cut by 4 bases, the J end by 0 bases, with 14 bases between. CDR3 region: CASSVQELSSYNEQFF. The CDR3 DNA is TGCGCCAGCAGCGTGCAGGAATTAAGCTCCTACAATGAGCAGTTCTTC.

The CDR3 DNA is TGTGCCAGCAGCCCGGGGGGGACGAGCTCCTATAATTCACCCCTCCACTTT. This gives the protein CASSPGGTSSYNSPLHF. The J gene is TRBJ1-6, the V gene TRBV5-4, with a possible D match to TRBD1 (5 bases). Germline V gene sequence: CDR1 SGHNT, CDR2 YYREEE (reference sequence). The germline V and J ends were trimmed by 4 bases and 0 bases, with 14 bases remaining between them. The CDR3 spans 17 residues.

V gene TRBV30 combines with J gene TRBJ2-5; the D gene is possibly TRBD2 (7 bases). Looked up from germline, CDR1 is GTSNPN and CDR2 is SVGIG (reference sequence). This CDR3 is 12 amino acids long. V lost 0 bases to trimming and J lost 8 bases, with 10 bases between them. The CDR3: CAWSVGGDTQYF. CDR3 DNA sequence: TGTGCCTGGAGTGTAGGGGGGGATACCCAGTACTTC.

The gene calls are TRBV18 and TRBJ1-2; no firm D call. The CDR3 totals 13 residues. Per germline, CDR1 KGHSH and CDR2 LQKENI. With 1 base removed from V and 8 bases from J, the gap between germline ends came to 11 bases. CDR3 coding DNA: TGTGCCAGCTCACCACAGACGGCTAGGGGCTACACCTTC. Translation gives CASSPQTARGYTF.

This CDR3 reads CASSQWLAEGTQYF. In nucleotides, the CDR3 is TGTGCCAGCAGCCAATGGCTAGCGGAGGGTACCCAGTACTTC. J is TRBJ2-5 and V is TRBV16; TRBD2 agrees at 7 bases. Germline CDR1 is KGHSY and CDR2 is FQNENV. The CDR3 is 14 amino acids. V lost 1 base to trimming and J lost 8 bases; unmatched junction nucleotides: 7.